Listed here are 13 T cell receptor beta chains from one sample, sequenced in a study of response to subunit inactivated influenza vaccine. Each CDR3 protein is one row after TCRdb ran MiXCR on the RT-PCR reads. The data hold around 520,000 distinct CDR3 sequences, with 25% observed a single time. This specimen was CD4+ T cells sorted from PBMCs, taken 5 to 6 days after vaccination. The receptors shown here come from a man aged 45 to 65 who received an inactivated influenza vaccine.

The chain recombines TRBV10-2 with TRBJ1-5; TRBD1 matches at 7 bases. This CDR3 has 15 residues. The germline V gene encodes CDR1 WSHSY and CDR2 SAAADI. The J segment lost 4 bases and the V segment lost 5 bases, leaving 8 bases of the junction unmatched. The CDR3, as DNA: TGCGCCAGCAGTAACCCTGGGACAGCGAATCAGCCCCAGCATTTT. Protein sequence: CASSNPGTANQPQHF.

This clonotype appeared a few times. V is TRBV28 and J is TRBJ2-1; D might be TRBD2 (6 bases). CDR1 and CDR2 (germline): MDHEN, SYDVKM. Trimming shortened V by 7 bases and J by 4 bases, and 11 bases separated the two germline ends. This CDR3 spans 13 amino acids. The CDR3 sequence is CASMGLEYNEQFF. The CDR3 nucleotides read TGTGCCAGCATGGGACTGGAGTACAATGAGCAGTTCTTC.

V and J are TRBV25-1 and TRBJ2-1; D ambiguous. The CDR3 spans 12 residues. The germline V and J ends were trimmed by 1 base and 10 bases, with 8 bases remaining between them. In germline, CDR1 is MGHDK, CDR2 SYGVNS. Written as DNA, the CDR3 is TGTGCCAGCAGTGAATCAGCTACGGAGCAGTTCTTC. Translated, it gives CASSESATEQFF. Full variable domain (missing parts from reference TRBV25-1 and TRBJ2-1): EADIYQTPRYLVIGTGKKITLECSQTMGHDKMYWYQQDPGMELHLIHYSYGVNSTEKGDLSSESTVSRIRTEHFPLTLESARPSHTSQYLCASSESATEQFFGPGTRLTVL.

This clonotype was seen once. The chain couples TRBV7-2 to TRBJ2-5; the match to TRBD2 covers 7 bases. The CDR3 has 15 amino acids. The germline V gene encodes CDR1 SGHTA and CDR2 FQGNSA. The V and J ends lost 0 bases and 1 base, in that order; junction bases with no gene match: 2. The CDR3 nucleotides read TGTGCCAGCAGCTTAGCGAGCGGGGTCCAAGAGACCCAGTACTTC. It codes for CASSLASGVQETQYF.

This clonotype was seen a few times. This chain joins TRBV28 and TRBJ1-1; D is undetermined. The CDR3 length is 15 residues. Germline assignment: CDR1 MDHEN and CDR2 SYDVKM. The V end lost 4 bases, the J end lost 4 bases, and 16 bases lay between the germline ends. The CDR3 loop is CASSSTHLGVTEAFF. CDR3 bases: TGTGCCAGCAGTTCGACCCACCTTGGGGTCACTGAAGCTTTCTTT.

This clonotype was seen a handful of times. The genes are TRBV15 and TRBJ2-1, with TRBD1 identical over 9 bases. The CDR3 contains 15 residues. Losses at the gene ends were 4 bases for V and 4 bases for J; bases not matched to a gene: 5. Germline values: CDR1 LNHNV, CDR2 YYDKDF (reference sequence). The CDR3 spells CATSNRDREYNEQFF. CDR3 bases: TGTGCCACCAGCAACCGGGACAGGGAGTACAATGAGCAGTTCTTC.

The V call is TRBV5-5, the J call TRBJ1-1, with a tentative D call TRBD1 (5 bases). The CDR3 covers 14 residues. Between the trimmed V and J ends, which lost 2 bases and 0 bases, there was a span of 8 bases. From germline, CDR1 is SGHKS and CDR2 YYEKEE (reference sequence). Here the CDR3 DNA reads TGTGCCAGCAGCTTCGCGGGGGTGAACACTGAAGCTTTCTTT. Its translation: CASSFAGVNTEAFF.

This chain links TRBV12-3 or TRBV12-4 with TRBJ2-7; D perhaps matches TRBD1 (5 bases). Trimming took 6 bases from V and 3 from J, leaving 9 bases between them. The CDR3 extends over 12 amino acids. The CDR3 sequence: CASRNQGYEQYF. CDR3 coding DNA: TGTGCCAGCAGAAACCAGGGCTACGAGCAGTACTTC.

This clonotype was seen a few times. Here the CDR3 DNA reads TGCAGTGCTAGCCCCGCGACAGGGAAGAGTCAGCCCCAGCATTTT. Translating it yields CSASPATGKSQPQHF. This chain joins TRBV20-1 and TRBJ1-5, with 7 bases that match TRBD1. V dropped 3 bases and J dropped 6; count of bases not matched to a gene: 11. The germline gives CDR1 DFQATT, CDR2 SNEGSKA (reference sequence). The CDR3 loop spans 15 amino acids.

CDR3 loop: CATSDPGGTSPYEQYF. CDR3 in DNA: TGTGCCACCAGTGATCCGGGGGGGACAAGCCCTTACGAGCAGTACTTC. The chain is built from TRBV24-1 and TRBJ2-7; 8 bases agree with TRBD2. This CDR3 has 16 residues. Trimming cost V 3 bases and J 4 bases; bases outside gene matches: 10. From germline, CDR1 is KGHDR and CDR2 SFDVKD.

This clonotype has a handful of counts. The chain couples TRBV6-6 to TRBJ2-7; D is possibly TRBD2 (6 bases). CDR1 is MNHNY and CDR2 is SVGAGI in the germline V gene (reference sequence). Trimming stripped 8 bases from V and 3 bases from J, with 11 bases between. This CDR3 spans 12 amino acids. CDR3 coding DNA: TGTGCCAGCGGGGAGGCAGGCTACGAGCAGTACTTC. It translates to CASGEAGYEQYF.

The chain recombines TRBV12-3 or TRBV12-4 with TRBJ1-2; D is unresolved. This CDR3 has 11 residues. Trimming took off 8 bases at V and 7 bases at J, with 11 bases between the two ends. The CDR3 loop is CASRHGGGYTF. Here the CDR3 DNA reads TGTGCCAGCCGGCACGGAGGTGGCTACACCTTC.

This clonotype was seen at least ten times. The rearrangement links TRBV10-3 to TRBJ1-3; D remains ambiguous. The CDR3 covers 14 residues. In germline, CDR1 is ENHRY, CDR2 SYGVKD. Trimming pared 0 bases from V and 5 bases from J, leaving 8 bases between. The CDR3 region is CAISESRTRNTIYF. The CDR3 nucleotides are TGTGCCATCAGTGAGTCGCGAACACGAAACACCATATATTTT.